This is a list of T cell receptor beta chains from one sample in a study of blood T cell repertoires in COVID-19. The data were produced by immunoSEQ multiplex PCR, yet TCRdb's version contains in-frame clones alone and is incomplete. The table lists around 280,000 clones, around 85% of them singletons. Input material: PBMCs or T cells enriched from blood (not recorded which). These receptors were taken from a woman aged 40 to 50 who had recovered from COVID-19. The CDR3 runs from the conserved cysteine through the conserved F or W. Fields, in order: J gene, V gene, clone size, D gene, CDR3 DNA, CDR3 protein. A D gene is named only where the DNA matches it firmly. Expanded clones are given a class, and other clones once, few, many or no size at all.

J: TRBJ2-3; V: TRBV7-3; size: .; D: TRBD2; DNA: TGTGCCAGCAGCTTAAAGCCCGTCTCTTCACTAGCGGGAACCACAGATACGCAGTATTTT; CDR3: CASSLKPVSSLAGTTDTQYF
J: TRBJ2-5; V: TRBV9; size: .; D: .; DNA: TGTGCCAGCAGCTCCGACCATTTATCCGGGGAGACCCAGTACTTC; CDR3: CASSSDHLSGETQYF
J: TRBJ1-5; V: TRBV28; size: .; D: TRBD1; DNA: TGTGCCAGCAGTGGACAGGGGGCTGTTCAGCCCCAGCATTTT; CDR3: CASSGQGAVQPQHF
J: TRBJ2-7; V: TRBV3-1/TRBV3-2; size: .; D: .; DNA: TGTGCCAGCAGCCAAGATCCAGGGTCGGAGGAGCAGTACTTC; CDR3: CASSQDPGSEEQYF
J: TRBJ1-2; V: TRBV15; size: .; D: .; DNA: TGTGCCACCAGCAGAGATCCGAGGAACTATGGCTACACCTTC; CDR3: CATSRDPRNYGYTF
J: TRBJ2-3; V: TRBV6-4; size: .; D: .; DNA: TGTGCCAGCAGTGAGTCCGGGGTCAGCACAGATACGCAGTATTTT; CDR3: CASSESGVSTDTQYF
J: TRBJ1-6; V: TRBV6-5; size: .; D: TRBD1; DNA: TGTGCCAGCAGTCTACAGGGGGTTCGGTCACCCCTCCACTTT; CDR3: CASSLQGVRSPLHF
J: TRBJ2-2; V: TRBV3-1/TRBV3-2; size: .; D: TRBD2; DNA: TGTGCCAGCAGCCAAGCTAGCGGGAGTCCCGGGGAGCTGTTTTTT; CDR3: CASSQASGSPGELFF
J: TRBJ2-7; V: TRBV7-6; size: .; D: TRBD1; DNA: TGTGCCAGCAGCAGCGGACCACAGGGGGATGGGCAGTACTTC; CDR3: CASSSGPQGDGQYF
J: TRBJ1-2; V: TRBV19; size: .; D: TRBD1; DNA: TGTGCCAGTAGTAATATCGGGACAGGGTCCTATGGCTACACCTTC; CDR3: CASSNIGTGSYGYTF
J: TRBJ2-7; V: TRBV7-2; size: .; D: .; DNA: TGTGCCAGCAGCTTAGCGGTATTACTAGACCCCTACGAGCAGTACTTC; CDR3: CASSLAVLLDPYEQYF
J: TRBJ2-1; V: TRBV20-1; size: .; D: .; DNA: TGCAGTGCTAGTCAGGGTTCCTACAATGAGCAGTTCTTC; CDR3: CSASQGSYNEQFF
J: TRBJ2-4; V: TRBV12-3/TRBV12-4; size: once; D: TRBD2; DNA: TGTGCCAGCAGTCAGGGACTAGCGGGATTAAAGTTC; CDR3: CASSQGLAGLKF
J: TRBJ2-3; V: TRBV18; size: .; D: .; DNA: TGTGCCAGCTCACCAAGTTCGACTGGCCGTGATTATAGCACAGATACGCAGTATTTT; CDR3: CASSPSSTGRDYSTDTQYF
J: TRBJ2-1; V: TRBV4-3; size: .; D: TRBD2; DNA: TGCGCCAGCAGCCGACTGTCCGGGGGGTTTGAGCAGTTCTTC; CDR3: CASSRLSGGFEQFF
J: TRBJ2-7; V: TRBV16; size: few; D: TRBD1; DNA: TGTGCCAGCAGCCGCCCCGGGACAGCATCCTACGAGCAGTACTTC; CDR3: CASSRPGTASYEQYF
J: TRBJ1-6; V: TRBV5-1; size: .; D: TRBD1; DNA: TGCGCCAGCAGACCTACCGGGACAGGGGTAGATTCACCCCTCCACTTT; CDR3: CASRPTGTGVDSPLHF
J: TRBJ2-3; V: TRBV6-5; size: once; D: .; DNA: TGTGCCAGCAGTTACTCGTTTAGGAGACTAGATACGCAGTATTTT; CDR3: CASSYSFRRLDTQYF
J: TRBJ1-5; V: TRBV6-2/TRBV6-3; size: .; D: TRBD1; DNA: TGTGCCAGCAGTTACAGGGACAGGGGAGGTCAGCCCCAGCATTTT; CDR3: CASSYRDRGGQPQHF
J: TRBJ2-5; V: TRBV7-2; size: .; D: .; DNA: TGTGCCAGCAGCTTAGCGTGGAGCCAAGAGACCCAGTACTTC; CDR3: CASSLAWSQETQYF
J: TRBJ1-4; V: TRBV2; size: .; D: .; DNA: TGTGCCAGCAGGACAGCCTGGAATGAAAAACTGTTTTTT; CDR3: CASRTAWNEKLFF
J: TRBJ1-2; V: TRBV27; size: .; D: TRBD1; DNA: TGTGCCAGCAGTTTTAGACAGGGGGATGGCTACACCTTC; CDR3: CASSFRQGDGYTF
J: TRBJ2-5; V: TRBV18; size: .; D: TRBD1; DNA: TGTGCCAGCTCACCACTGAAGGGGGCTGAGACCCAGTACTTC; CDR3: CASSPLKGAETQYF
J: TRBJ1-1; V: TRBV28; size: .; D: .; DNA: TGTGCCAGCAGTCTTCAGGGTGGCCTTGAAGCTTTCTTT; CDR3: CASSLQGGLEAFF
J: TRBJ2-7; V: TRBV4-1; size: few; D: TRBD1; DNA: TGCGCCAGCAGCCAAGATCGCTTGGACAGGGGCCCCTACGAGCAGTACTTC; CDR3: CASSQDRLDRGPYEQYF
J: TRBJ1-1; V: TRBV29-1; size: .; D: TRBD1; DNA: TGCAGCGTGACCCGGGACAGCGTGAACACTGAAGCTTTCTTT; CDR3: CSVTRDSVNTEAFF
J: TRBJ2-7; V: TRBV7-9; size: .; D: .; DNA: TGTGCCAGCAGCTTAATCCTCGACGAGCAGTACTTC; CDR3: CASSLILDEQYF
J: TRBJ2-7; V: TRBV11-3; size: .; D: .; DNA: TGTGCCAGCAGCTTAGGTGGTCCGGGACAAGACTACGAGCAGTACTTC; CDR3: CASSLGGPGQDYEQYF
J: TRBJ2-2; V: TRBV27; size: once; D: TRBD2; DNA: TGTGCCAGCAGTTTGGGTTTAAGCGGGAAGGCCGGGGAGCTGTTTTTT; CDR3: CASSLGLSGKAGELFF
J: TRBJ2-1; V: TRBV7-2; size: .; D: TRBD2; DNA: TGTGCCAGCAGCCTCAATCTAGCGGGACCCCCCAATGAGCAGTTCTTC; CDR3: CASSLNLAGPPNEQFF
J: TRBJ2-1; V: TRBV5-1; size: .; D: TRBD1; DNA: TGCGCCAGCAGCTGGCCACAGGGGGCTGTTATCGATGAGCAGTTCTTC; CDR3: CASSWPQGAVIDEQFF
J: TRBJ1-4; V: TRBV27; size: once; D: TRBD1; DNA: TGTGCCAGCAGGCGGGGACAGGGGAAAACTAATGAAAAACTGTTTTTT; CDR3: CASRRGQGKTNEKLFF
J: TRBJ1-1; V: TRBV5-1; size: .; D: .; DNA: TGCGCCAGCAGCTCTTTAGGGGGGAACACTGAAGCTTTCTTT; CDR3: CASSSLGGNTEAFF
J: TRBJ1-2; V: TRBV9; size: .; D: .; DNA: TGTGCCAGCAGCGTACTTGGGGGGTATGGCTACACCTTC; CDR3: CASSVLGGYGYTF
J: TRBJ1-3; V: TRBV11-2; size: .; D: .; DNA: TGTGCCAGCAGCCCACGGACACTCTCTGGAAACACCATATATTTT; CDR3: CASSPRTLSGNTIYF
J: TRBJ2-1; V: TRBV4-3; size: few; D: TRBD2; DNA: TGCGCCAGCAGCCATCGACTAGCGGGAGGGCCGGGGGAGCAGTTCTTC; CDR3: CASSHRLAGGPGEQFF
J: TRBJ2-1; V: TRBV5-1; size: .; D: .; DNA: TGCGCCAGCAGCTTGACCGGGATTCTCATCAACAATGAGCAGTTCTTC; CDR3: CASSLTGILINNEQFF
J: TRBJ2-3; V: TRBV5-6; size: .; D: .; DNA: TGTGCCAGCAGCTTGGCTCCTAGCAGAATCACGCAGTATTTT; CDR3: CASSLAPSRITQYF
J: TRBJ2-3; V: TRBV5-4; size: .; D: .; DNA: TGTGCCAGCAGCTTGGACTCCAATACGCAGTATTTT; CDR3: CASSLDSNTQYF
J: TRBJ2-1; V: TRBV5-6; size: .; D: TRBD1; DNA: TGTGCCAGCAGCTTGGGACAGGGGGCGCGTAATGAGCAGTTCTTC; CDR3: CASSLGQGARNEQFF
J: TRBJ2-1; V: TRBV6-2/TRBV6-3; size: .; D: TRBD2; DNA: TGTGCCAGCAGCCACTCGCCCATCGATAGCGGGATCCCCTACAATGAGCAGTTCTTC; CDR3: CASSHSPIDSGIPYNEQFF
J: TRBJ1-1; V: TRBV3-1/TRBV3-2; size: .; D: .; DNA: TGTGCCAGCACCCACATTAGCCGGGGGAGGAACACTGAAGCTTTCTTT; CDR3: CASTHISRGRNTEAFF